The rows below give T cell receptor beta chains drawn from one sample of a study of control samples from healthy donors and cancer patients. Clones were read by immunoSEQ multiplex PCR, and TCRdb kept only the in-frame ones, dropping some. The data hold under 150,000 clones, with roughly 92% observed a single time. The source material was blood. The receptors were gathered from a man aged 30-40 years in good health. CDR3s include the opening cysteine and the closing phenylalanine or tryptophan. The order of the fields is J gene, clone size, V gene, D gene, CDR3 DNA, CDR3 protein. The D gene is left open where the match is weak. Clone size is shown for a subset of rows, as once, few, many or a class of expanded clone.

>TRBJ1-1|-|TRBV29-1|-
TGCAGCGTTGCGGGACGGATGAACACTGAAGCTTTCTTT
CSVAGRMNTEAFF
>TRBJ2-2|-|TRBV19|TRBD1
TGTGCCAGTAGTATATTAGGGGGCTCGAACACCGGGGAGCTGTTTTTT
CASSILGGSNTGELFF
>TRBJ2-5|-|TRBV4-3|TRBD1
TGCGCCAGCAGCTACAGGGGGGTAAGAGAGACCCAGTACTTC
CASSYRGVRETQYF
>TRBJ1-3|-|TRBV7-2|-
TGTGCCAGCAGCTTAGGAAGGATGAACACCATATATTTT
CASSLGRMNTIYF
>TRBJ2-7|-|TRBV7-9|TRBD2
TGTGCCAGCAGCCCACAAACTCTAGCGGGAGGGCCGTTGTACGAGCAGTACTTC
CASSPQTLAGGPLYEQYF
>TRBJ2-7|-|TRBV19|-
TGTGCCAGTAGGCGGACACCGTCCTACGAGCAGTACTTC
CASRRTPSYEQYF
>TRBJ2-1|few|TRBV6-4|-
TGTGCCAGCAGTGACTCGGGCTACAATGAGCAGTTCTTC
CASSDSGYNEQFF
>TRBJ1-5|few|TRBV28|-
TGTGCCAGCAACACTCCCATATCGGATCAGCCCCAGCATTTT
CASNTPISDQPQHF
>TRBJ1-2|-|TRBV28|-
TGTGCCAGCAGTTCTCCCTGGGGAGACAGGCCTAACTATGGCTACACCTTC
CASSSPWGDRPNYGYTF
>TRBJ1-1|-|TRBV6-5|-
TGTGCCAGCAGACGCCCGACAGCGAACACTGAAGCTTTCTTT
CASRRPTANTEAFF
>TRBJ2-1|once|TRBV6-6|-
TGTGCCAGCAGTTACCAAAGCTCCTACAATGAGCAGTTCTTC
CASSYQSSYNEQFF
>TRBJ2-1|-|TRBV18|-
TGTGCCAGCTCACCAGGGGGAAGTGCGGAGCAGTTCTTC
CASSPGGSAEQFF
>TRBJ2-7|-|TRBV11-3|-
TGTGCCAGCAGCCCTCGGTGGGGACTCCAGGGCGAGCAGTACTTC
CASSPRWGLQGEQYF
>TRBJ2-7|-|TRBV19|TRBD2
TGTGCCAGTAGTATAGGGGGGGGATACGAGCAGTACTTC
CASSIGGGYEQYF